This T cell receptor beta chain was identified in a study of T cell repertoires in cytomegalovirus infection. The overall study: Public TCR beta signature analysis indicated the presence of both CMV infection and matching HLA type. Overall study results and limits: Ex vivo responses were dominated by HLA-C-restricted CMV-specific TCR beta clonotypes. Totalled public TCR beta family frequency picked out people who carried CMV plus the relevant HLA.

V gave up 4 bases and J gave up 0 bases, with 9 bases separating them. This CDR3 contains 14 residues. Germline values: CDR1 LGHNT, CDR2 FRNRAP. This clonotype was seen ten or more times. Its antigen remains unknown. TCRdb redid the calling of the reads with MiXCR, one entry per CDR3 protein. Altogether 560,000 or so distinct CDR3 sequences are present, approximately 15% being singletons, with the ten largest covering around 25%. The source is a human donor in good health (CMV status not recorded). Some clones in this sample may be carry-over from other donors' samples. Sequencing was carried out using CD8+ T cells from PBMCs. V gene TRBV12-5 combines with J gene TRBJ2-5, with D perhaps assigned TRBD1 or TRBD2 (5 bases each). This CDR3 is CASGSGRYQETQYF. CDR3 nucleotide sequence: TGTGCTAGTGGTTCGGGACGCTACCAAGAGACCCAGTACTTC.